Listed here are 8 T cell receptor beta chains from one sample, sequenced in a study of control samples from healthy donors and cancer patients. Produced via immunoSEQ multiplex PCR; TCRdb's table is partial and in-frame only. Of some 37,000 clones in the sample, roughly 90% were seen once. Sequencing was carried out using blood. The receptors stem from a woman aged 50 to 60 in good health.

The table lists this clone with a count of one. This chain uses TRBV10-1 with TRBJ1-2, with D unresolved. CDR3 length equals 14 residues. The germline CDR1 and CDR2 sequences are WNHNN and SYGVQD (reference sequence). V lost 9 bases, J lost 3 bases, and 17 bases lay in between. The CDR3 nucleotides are TGCGCCAGGAACGACGTGAGAGTTGACTATGGCTACACCTTC. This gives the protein CARNDVRVDYGYTF.

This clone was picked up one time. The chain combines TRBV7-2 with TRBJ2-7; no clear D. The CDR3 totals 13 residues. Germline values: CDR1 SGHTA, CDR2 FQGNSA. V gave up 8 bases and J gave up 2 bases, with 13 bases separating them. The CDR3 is CASSLGAPYEQYF. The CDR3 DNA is TGTGCCAGCTCCCTTGGAGCCCCCTACGAGCAGTACTTC. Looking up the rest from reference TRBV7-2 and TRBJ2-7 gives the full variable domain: GAGVSQSPSNKVTEKGKDVELRCDPISGHTALYWYRQSLGQGLEFLIYFQGNSAPDKSGLPSDRFSAERTGGSVSTLTIQRTQQEDSAVYLCASSLGAPYEQYFGPGTRLTVT.

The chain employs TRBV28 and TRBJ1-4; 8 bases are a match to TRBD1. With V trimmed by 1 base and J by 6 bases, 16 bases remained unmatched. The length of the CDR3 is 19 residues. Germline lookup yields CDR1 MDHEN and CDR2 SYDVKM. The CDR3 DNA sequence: TGTGCCAGCAGTTTATCCCCGTCTCCGACAGGGGAAGGCGATGAAAAACTGTTTTTT. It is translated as CASSLSPSPTGEGDEKLFF.

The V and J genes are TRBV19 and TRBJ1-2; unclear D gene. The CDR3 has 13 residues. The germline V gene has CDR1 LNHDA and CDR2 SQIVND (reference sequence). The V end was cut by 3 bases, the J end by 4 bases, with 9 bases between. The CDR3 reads CASSINQGYGYTF. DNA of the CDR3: TGTGCCAGTAGTATCAACCAAGGCTATGGCTACACCTTC.

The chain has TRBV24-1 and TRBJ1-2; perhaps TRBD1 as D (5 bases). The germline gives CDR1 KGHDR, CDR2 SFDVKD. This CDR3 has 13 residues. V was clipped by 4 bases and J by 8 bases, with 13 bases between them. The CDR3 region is CATSESGAEGYTF. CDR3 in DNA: TGTGCCACCAGTGAGTCCGGGGCTGAGGGCTACACCTTC.

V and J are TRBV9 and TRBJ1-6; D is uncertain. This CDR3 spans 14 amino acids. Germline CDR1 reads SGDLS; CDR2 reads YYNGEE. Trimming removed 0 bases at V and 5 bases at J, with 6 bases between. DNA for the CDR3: TGTGCCAGCAGCGTAGTCGGAGATAATTCACCCCTCCACTTT. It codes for CASSVVGDNSPLHF. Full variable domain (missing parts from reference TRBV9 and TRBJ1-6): DSGVTQTPKHLITATGQRVTLRCSPRSGDLSVYWYQQSLDQGLQFLIQYYNGEERAKGNILERFSAQQFPDLHSELNLSSLELGDSALYFCASSVVGDNSPLHFGNGTRLTVT.

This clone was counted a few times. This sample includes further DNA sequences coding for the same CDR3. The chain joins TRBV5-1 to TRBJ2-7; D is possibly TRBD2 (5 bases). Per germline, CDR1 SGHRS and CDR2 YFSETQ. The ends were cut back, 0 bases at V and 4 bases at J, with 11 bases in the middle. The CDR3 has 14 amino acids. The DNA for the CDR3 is TGCGCCAGCAGCTTGGACAGAGGGTCTTACGAGCAGTACTTC. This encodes CASSLDRGSYEQYF.

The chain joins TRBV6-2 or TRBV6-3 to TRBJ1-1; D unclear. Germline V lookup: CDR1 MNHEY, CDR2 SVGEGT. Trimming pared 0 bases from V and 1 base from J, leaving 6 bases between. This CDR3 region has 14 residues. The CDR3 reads CASSYSTGNTEAFF. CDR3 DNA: TGTGCCAGCAGTTACTCGACGGGGAACACTGAAGCTTTCTTT.